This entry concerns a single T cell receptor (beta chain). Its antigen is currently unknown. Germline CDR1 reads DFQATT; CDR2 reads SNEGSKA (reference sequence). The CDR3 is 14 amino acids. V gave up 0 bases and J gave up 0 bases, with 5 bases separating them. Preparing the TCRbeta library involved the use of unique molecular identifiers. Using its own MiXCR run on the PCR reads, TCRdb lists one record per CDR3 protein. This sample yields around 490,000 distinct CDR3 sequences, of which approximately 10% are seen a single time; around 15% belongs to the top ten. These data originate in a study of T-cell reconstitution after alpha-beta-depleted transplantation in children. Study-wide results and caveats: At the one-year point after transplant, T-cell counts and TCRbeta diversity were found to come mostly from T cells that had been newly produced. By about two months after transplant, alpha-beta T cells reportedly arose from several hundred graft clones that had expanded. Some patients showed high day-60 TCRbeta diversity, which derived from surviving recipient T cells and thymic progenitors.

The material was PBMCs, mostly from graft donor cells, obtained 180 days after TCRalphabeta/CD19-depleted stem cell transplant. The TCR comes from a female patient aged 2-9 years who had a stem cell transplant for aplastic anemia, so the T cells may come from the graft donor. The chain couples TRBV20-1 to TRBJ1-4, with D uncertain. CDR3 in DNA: TGCAGTGCTAGAGATTTAGCAACTAATGAAAAACTGTTTTTT. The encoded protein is CSARDLATNEKLFF.